The 25 T cell receptor beta chains listed next were all sequenced from one sample in a study of cytomegalovirus exposure and HLA in healthy donors. The study ran its PCR with 60 Vbeta and 13 Jbeta primers. Profiled with immunoSEQ multiplex PCR; TCRdb holds only in-frame clones, not every one. This sample has about 200,000 clones; 82% occur once, and the top ten carry 2.5% to 3%. The sequenced material came from PBMCs. The source of these receptors is a woman in her thirties or forties in good health and CMV-seronegative.

This chain connects TRBV30 to TRBJ1-5, with no clear D. Trimming took 2 bases from V and 0 from J, leaving 8 bases between them. The CDR3 has 14 residues. Per germline, CDR1 GTSNPN and CDR2 SVGIG (reference sequence). The CDR3 loop reads CAWSLADSNQPQHF. CDR3 DNA sequence: TGTGCCTGGAGTCTCGCGGATAGCAATCAGCCCCAGCATTTT.

This clone was counted a few times. The chain couples TRBV29-1 to TRBJ2-2; tentatively, D is TRBD2 (6 bases). CDR3 length equals 14 residues. Germline V CDR1 and CDR2: SQVTM, ANQGSEA. V was cut by 6 bases and J by 1 base, with 12 bases left in between. The CDR3 nucleotides are TGCAGCGTCCTCGGGCGGGAGAACACCGGGGAGCTGTTTTTT. This gives the protein CSVLGRENTGELFF.

The rearrangement uses TRBV6-5 and TRBJ2-1; 10 nucleotides line up with TRBD2. The CDR3 has 14 amino acids. Germline CDR1 and CDR2: MNHEY and SVGAGI. V lost 4 bases to trimming and J lost 5 bases; unmatched junction nucleotides: 2. The CDR3 region has the DNA TGTGCCAGCAGTTGGCTAGCGGGAGACAATGAGCAGTTCTTC. Residues: CASSWLAGDNEQFF.

The rearrangement uses TRBV4-1 and TRBJ2-7, with TRBD2 identical over 7 bases. The CDR3 is 16 amino acids. Germline-derived CDR1 and CDR2 are MGHRA and YSYEKL. J gave up 4 bases and V 5 bases, and 14 bases lay outside the gene matches. This chain's CDR3 is CASSLDTAGEVYEQYF. Written as DNA, the CDR3 is TGCGCCAGCAGCTTAGATACGGCGGGAGAGGTTTACGAGCAGTACTTC.

This sequence joins TRBV28 and TRBJ1-4; no clear D gene. The CDR3 runs 13 residues. Trimming pared 7 bases from V and 8 bases from J, leaving 14 bases between. Germline V gene lookup returns CDR1 MDHEN and CDR2 SYDVKM. CDR3 residues: CASTEGSIEKLFF. The CDR3 DNA reads TGTGCCAGCACCGAGGGATCTATCGAAAAACTGTTTTTT.

This rearrangement joins TRBV27 to TRBJ2-5; 8 bases are a match to TRBD1. The end of the DNA fits TRBJ2-7 better, so the J call may be wrong. The CDR3 is 16 residues long. In germline, CDR1 is MNHEY, CDR2 SMNVEV (reference sequence). For the CDR3, the DNA is TGTGCCAGCAGACCTTACCAGGGGGCGTCCTCCTACGAGCAGTACTTC. This gives the protein CASRPYQGASSYEQYF.

The V call is TRBV7-9, the J call TRBJ1-2; D gene ambiguous. The V end was cut by 1 base, the J end by 8 bases, with 11 bases between. The germline V gene has CDR1 SEHNR and CDR2 FQNEAQ (reference sequence). CDR3 size: 13 residues. CDR3 nucleotides: TGTGCCAGCAGCTTAGGTGGTGTGGGCGGCTACACCTTC. This gives the protein CASSLGGVGGYTF.

The chain couples TRBV19 to TRBJ2-6, with 7 positions matching TRBD1. J gave up 2 bases and V 5 bases, and 3 bases lay outside the gene matches. The germline gives CDR1 LNHDA, CDR2 SQIVND (reference sequence). This CDR3 is 15 amino acids long. The CDR3 loop is CASSFDRAGANVLTF. DNA of the CDR3: TGTGCCAGTAGTTTCGACAGGGCTGGGGCCAACGTCCTGACTTTC.

V usage is TRBV30 and J usage is TRBJ2-3, with TRBD1 as a possible D gene (7 bases). The CDR3 extends over 13 amino acids. Per germline, CDR1 GTSNPN and CDR2 SVGIG (reference sequence). The V end lost 3 bases, the J end lost 4 bases, and 11 bases lay between the germline ends. The CDR3 is CAWSRGAADTQYF. CDR3 sequence (DNA): TGTGCCTGGAGCAGGGGGGCGGCAGATACGCAGTATTTT.

This clone was seen ten or more times. V usage is TRBV5-6 and J usage is TRBJ2-6; TRBD1 is a possible D gene (6 bases). CDR3 length equals 15 residues. Trimming shortened V by 7 bases and J by 0 bases, and 11 bases separated the two germline ends. Germline lookup yields CDR1 SGHDT and CDR2 YYEEEE. The CDR3 region is CASVYRDSGANVLTF. The CDR3 coding sequence is TGTGCCAGCGTCTACAGGGACTCTGGGGCCAACGTCCTGACTTTC.

This clone appeared a few times. The rearrangement joins TRBV6-1 to TRBJ1-5; 7 positions match TRBD1. The CDR3 totals 13 residues. V was clipped by 6 bases and J by 4 bases; unmatched bases: 3. Germline CDR1 MNHNS, CDR2 SASEGT. The CDR3 loop reads CASRSGGNQPQHF. DNA for the CDR3: TGTGCCAGCAGATCAGGGGGAAATCAGCCCCAGCATTTT.

This chain connects TRBV10-1 to TRBJ2-6; maybe TRBD2 (5 bases). Germline CDR1 reads WNHNN; CDR2 reads SYGVQD (reference sequence). The CDR3 has 13 amino acids. V gave up 11 bases and J gave up 4 bases, with 12 bases separating them. CDR3 loop: CAGLGGGANVLTF. The DNA of the CDR3 is TGCGCCGGCCTGGGCGGGGGGGCCAACGTCCTGACTTTC.

This chain uses TRBV9 with TRBJ2-7, with D perhaps TRBD2 (6 bases). V was clipped by 2 bases and J by 3 bases, with 15 bases between them. The CDR3 totals 15 residues. The germline V gene has CDR1 SGDLS and CDR2 YYNGEE. CDR3 protein: CASSVGGIGSYEQYF. The DNA for the CDR3 is TGTGCCAGCAGCGTGGGCGGGATCGGGAGCTACGAGCAGTACTTC.

The chain is built from TRBV18 and TRBJ2-3; D is ambiguous. The germline V gene has CDR1 KGHSH and CDR2 LQKENI. The CDR3 totals 13 residues. The V and J ends lost 1 base and 6 bases respectively, with 8 bases between them. CDR3 residues: CASSPQSSDTQYF. The DNA for the CDR3 is TGTGCCAGCTCACCACAATCCTCCGATACGCAGTATTTT.

This clone was seen a single time. The same CDR3 also results from other DNA sequences found in this sample. The V gene is TRBV2, the J gene TRBJ1-2; the D is unclear. Germline V gene data show CDR1 as SNHLY and CDR2 as FYNNEI. Trimming removed 6 bases from V and 3 bases from J, with 26 bases in between. This CDR3 region has 18 residues. This CDR3 is CASSGSTEGVLYDYGYTF. CDR3 nucleotides: TGTGCCAGCAGCGGGTCGACCGAGGGAGTACTATATGACTATGGCTACACCTTC.

This chain joins TRBV7-9 and TRBJ2-5; D might be TRBD2 (6 bases). Deletions cut 5 bases from V and 5 bases from J, with 30 bases between. Germline CDR1 reads SEHNR; CDR2 reads FQNEAQ (reference sequence). This CDR3 spans 19 amino acids. The CDR3 spells CASSTFMGGAAVSLETQYF. Here the CDR3 DNA reads TGTGCCAGCAGCACTTTTATGGGGGGTGCGGCCGTTAGTCTGGAGACCCAGTACTTC.

This clone occurred a few times. The chain carries TRBV29-1 and TRBJ1-1; D not certain. V dropped 6 bases and J dropped 2 bases, with 25 bases sitting between them. The CDR3 runs 17 residues. In germline, CDR1 is SQVTM, CDR2 ANQGSEA. For the CDR3, the DNA is TGCAGCGTCCCCGCGCGCCTGGTAGGGAGGCTTAACACTGAAGCTTTCTTT. Translated, it gives CSVPARLVGRLNTEAFF. Supplemented by reference TRBV29-1 and TRBJ1-1, the full variable domain reads SAVISQKPSRDICQRGTSLTIQCQVDSQVTMMFWYRQQPGQSLTLIATANQGSEATYESGFVIDKFPISRPNLTFSTLTVSNMSPEDSSIYLCSVPARLVGRLNTEAFFGQGTRLTVV.

In nucleotides, the CDR3 is TGCGCCAGCAGCTCGGGGACAGCGCAAGAGACCCAGTACTTC. Translated: CASSSGTAQETQYF. The chain recombines TRBV5-1 with TRBJ2-5; 7 nucleotides line up with TRBD1. V was clipped by 3 bases and J by 2 bases; unmatched bases: 4. The CDR3 has 14 residues. CDR1 and CDR2 (germline): SGHRS, YFSETQ.

V gene TRBV19 combines with J gene TRBJ1-2; D gene ambiguous. V shed 7 bases and J shed 4 bases, with 22 bases lying between them. CDR1 and CDR2 (germline): LNHDA, SQIVND (reference sequence). The CDR3 loop spans 16 amino acids. The CDR3, as DNA: TGTGCCAGTACCCCAGCCGCGGGAAGGGAACGCTATGGCTACACCTTC. As protein: CASTPAAGRERYGYTF.

This rearrangement joins TRBV7-3 to TRBJ2-1, with no clear D. Trimming cost V 5 bases and J 5 bases, with 19 bases left between them. The CDR3 has 16 amino acids. CDR1 is SGHTA, CDR2 FQGTGA, per germline. The CDR3 here is CASSPRGALIHNEQFF. The CDR3 DNA follows: TGTGCCAGCAGCCCCCGTGGAGCTCTCATACACAATGAGCAGTTCTTC.

The chain employs TRBV7-9 and TRBJ2-2, with 10 positions matching TRBD2. The ends lost 5 bases at V and 6 bases at J; junction bases unmatched: 9. Germline V CDR1 and CDR2: SEHNR, FQNEAQ (reference sequence). CDR3 length: 16 amino acids. The CDR3 nucleotides are TGTGCCAGCAGCCCGCTAGCGGGAGAACGGCCCGGGGAGCTGTTTTTT. This translates into CASSPLAGERPGELFF. Based on the CDR3 plus reference TRBV7-9 and TRBJ2-2, the full variable domain is DTGVSQNPRHKITKRGQNVTFRCDPISEHNRLYWYRQTLGQGPEFLTYFQNEAQLEKSRLLSDRFSAERPKGSFSTLEIQRTEQGDSAMYLCASSPLAGERPGELFFGEGSRLTVL.

The rearrangement links TRBV7-6 to TRBJ1-4, with 9 bases aligning to TRBD1. This CDR3 has 14 amino acids. The germline V gene encodes CDR1 SGHVS and CDR2 FNYEAQ. V shed 5 bases and J 8 bases; nucleotides not matched to a gene: 6. This CDR3 reads CASSPQGAGEKLFF. In nucleotides, the CDR3 is TGTGCCAGCAGCCCACAGGGGGCGGGGGAAAAACTGTTTTTT.

The CDR3 sequence: CATTSDLRGGYTF. The CDR3 nucleotides are TGTGCCACTACCTCGGACCTCAGAGGGGGCTACACCTTC. The chain couples TRBV10-3 to TRBJ1-2; no firm D call. The CDR3 covers 13 residues. The germline V gene has CDR1 ENHRY and CDR2 SYGVKD. V dropped 10 bases and J dropped 8 bases, with 20 bases sitting between them.

In its sample, this clone was seen once. This sequence joins TRBV11-2 and TRBJ1-1; D call uncertain. Trimming removed 5 bases from V and 3 bases from J, with 10 bases in between. The CDR3 extends over 13 amino acids. Germline V gene sequence: CDR1 SGHAT, CDR2 FQNNGV. The CDR3 loop is CASSPNRDTEAFF. CDR3 DNA sequence: TGTGCCAGCAGCCCGAATCGGGACACTGAAGCTTTCTTT.

This clone has just a few counts. This chain links TRBV6-5 with TRBJ1-2, with D possibly being TRBD1 (6 bases). Germline assignment: CDR1 MNHEY and CDR2 SVGAGI. This CDR3 region has 14 residues. The V gene lost 8 bases and the J gene lost 0 bases, with 13 bases spanning the gap. CDR3: CASAGVTPNYGYTF. CDR3 DNA sequence: TGTGCCAGCGCAGGGGTGACTCCTAACTATGGCTACACCTTC.